This T cell receptor (beta chain) was found in a study of a mutant IDH1 vaccine in newly diagnosed glioma. Sequencing was performed with immunoSEQ multiplex PCR; in TCRdb, only in-frame clones are kept and a portion is missing. The table includes some 57,000 clones, approximately 80% detected once. As concerns this clone: Antigen unknown.

J lost 7 bases, V lost 2 bases, and 5 bases had no gene match. Germline V gene data show CDR1 as MNHNY and CDR2 as SVGAGI (reference sequence). CDR3 length equals 15 residues. The time point here: week 47, end of study. Every single dose of the vaccine, 300 ug of mutant IDH1 20-mer peptide, came with topical imiquimod. The source of this sequence is a woman aged 40 to 50 with glioma. Some clones in this sample may be carry-over from other donors' samples. The sample was PBMCs, taken from a glioma patient whose treatment included an IDH1 peptide vaccine. The chain employs TRBV6-6 and TRBJ1-4; 9 bases match TRBD1. CDR3 coding DNA: TGTGCCAGCAGTTACGGGGACAGGGTCGGTGAAAAACTGTTTTTT. Translation: CASSYGDRVGEKLFF.